This is a list of T cell receptor beta chains from one sample in a study of blood T cell repertoires in COVID-19. Here immunoSEQ multiplex PCR was the method, and the copy in TCRdb shows in-frame clones only, minus some. The sample shows just under 85,000 clones, approximately 86% of them seen only once. The sample comprised peripheral blood. The receptors shown here come from an elderly woman with acute or convalescent COVID-19. Both conserved end residues are part of each CDR3. Each record gives: V gene, CDR3 protein.

TRBV29-1 CSVVAGQETQYF
TRBV7-2 CASSLGQGTEAFF
TRBV7-9 CASSPGTGDEKLFF
TRBV11-3 CASSFQNTEAFF
TRBV6-5 CASSYPGSYYNEQFF
TRBV4-3 CASSQERAHQGGNEQFF
TRBV19 CASSMGGSYSGNTIYF
TRBV28 CASRATVTSDPYEQYF
TRBV28 CASSAMGEGNTEAFF
TRBV18 CASSPGQSTDTQYF
TRBV6-6 CASSRDWNTIYF
TRBV23-1 CASSQYSGGRVNSPLHF
TRBV18 CASSPLALNTGELFF
TRBV28 CASSIISQGALNEQYF
TRBV29-1 CSVDPGGLADTQYF
TRBV5-1 CASSPDGQGNGNTIYF
TRBV5-6 CASSFPVGGVNTEAFF
TRBV19 CASSTRGRNEQYF
TRBV28 CASSLPMLPVEQYF
TRBV11-2 CASSSTSGEQYF
TRBV10-1 CASSEGRTSGRRVTDTQYF
TRBV5-6 CASSSEARRGPEQYF
TRBV7-8 CASSLVGGSGYEQYF
TRBV7-9 CASSSSRGDTQYF
TRBV7-3 CASSLGHGTYNEQFF
TRBV19 CASSIDPRTSGYYEQYF
TRBV6-2/TRBV6-3 CASSQGSVAFF
TRBV15 CATSRGGSGGVTDTQYF
TRBV7-2 CASSAGQVTGELFF
TRBV10-1 CASSPRRDNSPLHF
TRBV12-2 CASRLLAHAGQQFF
TRBV21-1 CASSKAGAWRERRYEQYF
TRBV6-2/TRBV6-3 CASSYGTDSKETQYF
TRBV19 CASSVRLAGIYEQYF
TRBV19 CASSMSLAGFYEQYF
TRBV4-1 CASSQGQGRDQPQHF
TRBV11-3 CASSLDPEGYSNQPQHF
TRBV18 CASSLGQLRDEQYF
TRBV5-4 CASSVDRNYGYTF
TRBV9 CASSVDGMGGYGYTF
TRBV23-1 CASSQSSELDSGELFF
TRBV10-2 CASRNGQYRAQETQYF
TRBV14 CASSQLSGGTDTQYF
TRBV14 CASSHTYEQYF
TRBV3-1/TRBV3-2 CASSQGNLDRLRNEKLFF
TRBV4-2 CASSQDRQMNTEAFF